The rows below give T cell receptor beta chains drawn from one sample of a study of PD-L1 blockade in urothelial cancer. Sequencing was performed with immunoSEQ multiplex PCR; in TCRdb, only in-frame clones are kept and a portion is missing. The sample records tens of thousands of clones, 82% being singletons. Source: PBMCs, taken around atezolizumab (anti-PD-L1) treatment. Receptor source: a man aged 70-80 years with urothelial cancer. The CDR3 runs from the conserved cysteine through the conserved F or W. D genes are given only for firm matches. Rows give clone size only sometimes, using once, few, many, or a class for an expanded clone.

>-|TRBV4-3|TRBD1|TRBJ2-2
CASSLRTGGATGELFF
TGCGCCAGCAGCCTTCGGACAGGGGGCGCGACCGGGGAGCTGTTTTTT
>few|TRBV7-2|-|TRBJ2-5
CASSRRASETQYF
TGTGCCAGCAGCCGGCGGGCCTCGGAGACCCAGTACTTC
>-|TRBV27|-|TRBJ1-3
CASSFSGPGNTIYF
TGTGCCAGCAGTTTTTCAGGGCCTGGAAACACCATATATTTT
>-|TRBV2|TRBD1|TRBJ1-2
CASLFSRGRVGYTF
TGTGCCAGCTTATTCAGTAGGGGGCGGGTCGGCTACACCTTC
>few|TRBV27|TRBD1|TRBJ1-1
CASSITGVYPGTEAFF
TGTGCCAGCAGTATTACAGGGGTTTACCCTGGCACTGAAGCTTTCTTT
>-|TRBV7-2|-|TRBJ1-1
CASSVSEGLTEAFF
TGTGCCAGCAGCGTGTCGGAGGGGCTCACTGAAGCTTTCTTT
>few|TRBV7-7|TRBD2|TRBJ2-1
CASSPGGHYNEQFF
TGTGCCAGCAGCCCGGGAGGACACTACAATGAGCAGTTCTTC
>once|TRBV30|TRBD1|TRBJ1-5
CAWSAGQGHQPQHF
TGTGCCTGGAGTGCTGGACAGGGGCATCAGCCCCAGCATTTT
>-|TRBV5-1|TRBD1|TRBJ1-6
CASSIIGTGNSPLHF
TGCGCCAGCAGCATTATTGGGACAGGGAATTCACCCCTCCACTTT
>-|TRBV30|-|TRBJ2-1
CAWSMASGDEQFF
TGTGCCTGGAGTATGGCCTCCGGGGATGAGCAGTTCTTC
>-|TRBV6-1|TRBD1|TRBJ1-3
CASSERGQGTGNTIYF
TGTGCCAGCAGTGAAAGGGGGCAGGGGACTGGAAACACCATATATTTT
>-|TRBV5-1|-|TRBJ1-1
CASSLGGVNTEAFF
TGCGCCAGCAGCTTGGGCGGAGTAAACACTGAAGCTTTCTTT
>few|TRBV19|TRBD2|TRBJ2-1
CASRPGLAGGQEEQFF
TGTGCCAGTAGACCTGGACTAGCGGGAGGGCAGGAAGAGCAGTTCTTC
>-|TRBV9|-|TRBJ2-7
CASSPGDIYEQYF
TGTGCCAGCAGCCCCGGTGACATCTACGAGCAGTACTTC
>-|TRBV25-1|-|TRBJ1-4
CASSPATNEKLFF
TGTGCCAGCAGCCCAGCAACTAATGAAAAACTGTTTTTT
>-|TRBV27|-|TRBJ1-2
CASSWGAGARGYTF
TGTGCCAGCAGTTGGGGAGCGGGGGCGCGTGGCTACACCTTC
>once|TRBV6-5|TRBD2|TRBJ2-1
CASSYAGAPMEQFF
TGTGCCAGCAGTTACGCGGGAGCACCTATGGAGCAGTTCTTC
>-|TRBV21-1|-|TRBJ1-5
CASSKGSGGCNQPQHF
TGTGCCAGCAGCAAAGGGTCAGGGGGTTGCAATCAGCCCCAGCATTTT
>once|TRBV28|TRBD2|TRBJ2-1
CASRLTSVYNEQFF
TGTGCCAGCCGATTGACTAGCGTCTACAATGAGCAGTTCTTC
>-|TRBV11-3|TRBD2|TRBJ2-3
CASSLGLADTQYF
TGTGCCAGCAGTTTGGGACTAGCGGATACGCAGTATTTT
>once|TRBV27|-|TRBJ2-7
CASSRGQLYEQYF
TGTGCCAGCAGCAGAGGACAGCTCTACGAGCAGTACTTC
>once|TRBV5-1|TRBD1|TRBJ1-2
CASSPRDSLNYGYTF
TGCGCCAGCAGCCCCCGGGACAGCCTTAACTATGGCTACACCTTC
>-|TRBV6-5|TRBD2|TRBJ2-1
CASRSWASGSDEQFF
TGTGCCAGCAGGAGTTGGGCTAGCGGGAGCGATGAGCAGTTCTTC
>few|TRBV6-5|-|TRBJ1-1
CASSSGHLNTEAFF
TGTGCCAGCAGTTCGGGACACCTAAACACTGAAGCTTTCTTT
>-|TRBV19|TRBD1|TRBJ1-2
CASIGTGTRVSDGYTF
TGTGCCAGTATAGGGACAGGGACCCGAGTAAGTGATGGCTACACCTTC
>-|TRBV7-2|-|TRBJ2-1
CASSFFDNEQFF
TGTGCCAGCAGCTTCTTCGACAATGAGCAGTTCTTC
>-|TRBV25-1|TRBD2|TRBJ2-2
CASRGLAVNTGELFF
TGTGCCAGCAGAGGACTAGCCGTGAACACCGGGGAGCTGTTTTTT